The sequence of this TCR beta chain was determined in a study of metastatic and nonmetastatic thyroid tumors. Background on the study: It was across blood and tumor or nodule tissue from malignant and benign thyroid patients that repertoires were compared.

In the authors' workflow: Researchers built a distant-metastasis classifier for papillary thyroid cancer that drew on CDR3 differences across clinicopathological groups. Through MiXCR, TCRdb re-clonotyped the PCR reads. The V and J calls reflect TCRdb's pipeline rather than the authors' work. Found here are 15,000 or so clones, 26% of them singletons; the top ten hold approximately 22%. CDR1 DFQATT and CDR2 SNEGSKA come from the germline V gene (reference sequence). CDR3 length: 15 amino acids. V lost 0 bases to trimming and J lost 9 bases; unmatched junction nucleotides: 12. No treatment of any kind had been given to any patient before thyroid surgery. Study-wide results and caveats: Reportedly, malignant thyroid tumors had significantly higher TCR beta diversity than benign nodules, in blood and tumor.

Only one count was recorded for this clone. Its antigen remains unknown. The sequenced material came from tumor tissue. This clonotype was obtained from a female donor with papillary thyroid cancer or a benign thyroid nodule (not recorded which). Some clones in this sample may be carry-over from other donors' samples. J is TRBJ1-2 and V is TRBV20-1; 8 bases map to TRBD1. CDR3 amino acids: CSARDPPQDRDSYTF. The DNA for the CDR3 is TGCAGTGCTAGAGACCCCCCCCAGGACAGGGATAGCTACACCTTC.